These 20 T cell receptor beta chains were all obtained from the same sample, sequenced in a study of monozygotic twins with inflammatory bowel disease. TCRdb reprocessed the 5' RACE reads and reports one entry per CDR3 protein, with no DNA. Across about 93,000 distinct CDR3 sequences, the top ten clones capture approximately 7.4% of the sample. Material for sequencing was blood. These receptors all stem from a human donor with ulcerative colitis or Crohn's disease, or a healthy co-twin of an affected twin (not recorded which).

The V gene is TRBV5-1, the J gene TRBJ1-1; TCRdb names TRBD1, which stays unverified in the absence of DNA. CDR3 length: 16 residues. Germline V CDR1 and CDR2: SGHRS, YFSETQ. The chain's CDR3 is CASSLATGGLNTEAFF.

The CDR3 sequence: CASSEPDSYNEQFF. The gene calls are TRBV5-1 and TRBJ2-1. CDR3 length: 14 amino acids. CDR1 is SGHRS, CDR2 YFSETQ, per germline.

The chain links TRBV4-1 to TRBJ1-2; lacking DNA, the TRBD1 call made by TCRdb goes unchecked. From germline, CDR1 is MGHRA and CDR2 YSYEKL. The CDR3 consists of 15 residues. CDR3 sequence: CASSQDNQGTYGYTF.

J is TRBJ2-1 and V is TRBV6-1; TCRdb's D call, TRBD2, is unchecked because there is no DNA. The germline CDR1 and CDR2 sequences are MNHNS and SASEGT. The CDR3 has 14 amino acids. This CDR3 is CASNVKTSGGKQFF.

CDR3 sequence reads: CSATSGGRNEQFF. J is TRBJ2-1 and V is TRBV20-1; absent DNA, TCRdb's TRBD2 call cannot be checked. This CDR3 is built from 13 residues. Germline V lookup: CDR1 DFQATT, CDR2 SNEGSKA (reference sequence).

This chain links TRBV27 with TRBJ1-4; the D call from TCRdb, TRBD1, cannot be confirmed without DNA. The CDR3 runs to 15 residues. Per germline, CDR1 MNHEY and CDR2 SMNVEV (reference sequence). The CDR3 protein is CASSPRDRFNEKLFF.

The chain joins TRBV28 to TRBJ1-6; absent DNA, TCRdb's TRBD1 call cannot be checked. This CDR3 spans 14 amino acids. Germline CDR1 and CDR2: MDHEN and SYDVKM. This chain's CDR3 is CASRAGTGLLPLHF.

The chain carries TRBV21-1 and TRBJ1-1; lacking DNA, the TRBD1 call made by TCRdb goes unchecked. TRBV21-1 is shown as a pseudogene. The CDR3 consists of 16 residues. CDR3 sequence reads: CASSKASGQQNTEAFF.

J is TRBJ2-7 and V is TRBV20-1; as DNA is missing, the TRBD1 call by TCRdb cannot be tested. This CDR3 contains 12 residues. The germline CDR1 and CDR2 sequences are DFQATT and SNEGSKA (reference sequence). CDR3 in amino acids: CSAPDGSGEQYF.

The rearrangement uses TRBV20-1 and TRBJ1-5; TCRdb reports TRBD1, a call that lacks DNA to check it against. The CDR3 runs to 19 residues. Germline V CDR1 and CDR2: DFQATT, SNEGSKA (reference sequence). CDR3 loop: CSASSRGTRWGISNQPQHF.

V usage is TRBV7-9 and J usage is TRBJ2-3; TCRdb names TRBD2, which stays unverified in the absence of DNA. Germline V gene data show CDR1 as SEHNR and CDR2 as FQNEAQ (reference sequence). The CDR3 length is 15 residues. The CDR3 reads CASSLGGFPTDTQYF.

The V call is TRBV10-3, the J call TRBJ2-3; TCRdb returns TRBD1, unconfirmable since there is no DNA. This CDR3 spans 16 amino acids. Germline V lookup: CDR1 ENHRY, CDR2 SYGVKD. The chain's CDR3 is CAITPTQQGAGDTQYF.

The rearrangement uses TRBV27 and TRBJ1-1. Germline CDR1 and CDR2: MNHEY and SMNVEV (reference sequence). This CDR3 has 12 amino acids. The CDR3 sequence is CASRIFSTEAFF.

The gene calls are TRBV20-1 and TRBJ2-2. Germline loops: CDR1 DFQATT, CDR2 SNEGSKA (reference sequence). The CDR3 has 13 residues. The CDR3 here is CSARVTRTGELFF.

This rearrangement joins TRBV5-6 to TRBJ1-1; lacking DNA, the TRBD1 call made by TCRdb goes unchecked. The germline V gene has CDR1 SGHDT and CDR2 YYEEEE. The CDR3 sequence is 13 residues long. The CDR3 protein is CASSVSGTGEAFF.

This chain connects TRBV5-1 to TRBJ1-5; TCRdb reports TRBD1, a call that lacks DNA to check it against. The germline CDR1 and CDR2 sequences are SGHRS and YFSETQ. This CDR3 is built from 19 residues. CDR3 sequence reads: CASSRWGRSGTGSNQPQHF.

J is TRBJ1-1 and V is TRBV20-1; there is no DNA to check the TCRdb D call of TRBD1. Germline loops: CDR1 DFQATT, CDR2 SNEGSKA (reference sequence). The CDR3 runs to 13 residues. The CDR3 region is CSLQGWENTEAFF.

CDR3 in amino acids: CASSRRGLAGSAQETQYF. The V gene is TRBV11-1, the J gene TRBJ2-5; TCRdb gives TRBD2 as the D gene, but with no DNA this cannot be confirmed. The CDR3 consists of 18 residues. CDR1 is SGHAT and CDR2 is FQDESV in the germline V gene (reference sequence).

The rearrangement uses TRBV12-3 or TRBV12-4 and TRBJ1-2. The CDR3 totals 14 residues. The CDR3 protein is CASSLAGPPYGYTF.

The chain couples TRBV20-1 to TRBJ1-5; TCRdb calls TRBD1, which cannot be checked without DNA. The CDR3 sequence is 15 residues long. Looked up from germline, CDR1 is DFQATT and CDR2 is SNEGSKA (reference sequence). The CDR3 loop reads CSARKGDSPNQPQHF.